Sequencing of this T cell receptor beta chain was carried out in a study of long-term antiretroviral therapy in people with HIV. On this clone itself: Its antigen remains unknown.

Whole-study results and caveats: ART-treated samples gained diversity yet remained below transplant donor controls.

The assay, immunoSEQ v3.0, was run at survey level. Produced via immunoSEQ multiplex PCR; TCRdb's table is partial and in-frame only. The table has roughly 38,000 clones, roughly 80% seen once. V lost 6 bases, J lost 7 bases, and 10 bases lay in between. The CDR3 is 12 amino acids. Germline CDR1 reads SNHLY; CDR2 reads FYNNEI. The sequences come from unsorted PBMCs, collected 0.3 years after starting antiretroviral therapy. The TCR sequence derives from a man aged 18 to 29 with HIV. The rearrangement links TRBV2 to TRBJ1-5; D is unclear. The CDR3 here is CASRGPDQPQHF. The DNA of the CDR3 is TGTGCCAGCAGAGGACCCGACCAGCCCCAGCATTTT.